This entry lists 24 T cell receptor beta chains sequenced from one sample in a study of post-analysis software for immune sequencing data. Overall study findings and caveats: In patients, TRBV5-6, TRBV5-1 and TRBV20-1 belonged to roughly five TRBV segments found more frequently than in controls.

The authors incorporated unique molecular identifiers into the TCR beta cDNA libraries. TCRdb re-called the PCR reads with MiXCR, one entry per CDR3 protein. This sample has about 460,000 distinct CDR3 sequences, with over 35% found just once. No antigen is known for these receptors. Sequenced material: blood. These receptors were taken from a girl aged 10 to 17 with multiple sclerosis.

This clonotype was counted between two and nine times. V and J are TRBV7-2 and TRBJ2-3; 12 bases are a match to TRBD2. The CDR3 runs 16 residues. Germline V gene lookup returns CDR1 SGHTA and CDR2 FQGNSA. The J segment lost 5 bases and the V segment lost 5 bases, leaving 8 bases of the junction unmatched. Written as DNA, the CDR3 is TGTGCCAGCAGCCTGACTAGCGGGAGTCAAGTAGATACGCAGTATTTT. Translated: CASSLTSGSQVDTQYF.

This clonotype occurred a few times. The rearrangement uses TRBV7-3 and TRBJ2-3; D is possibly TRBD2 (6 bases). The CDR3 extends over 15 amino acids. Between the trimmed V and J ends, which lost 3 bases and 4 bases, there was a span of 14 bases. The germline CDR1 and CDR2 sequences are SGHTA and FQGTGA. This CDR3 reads CASSLGLDVADTQYF. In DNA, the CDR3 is TGTGCCAGCAGCTTGGGACTCGACGTCGCAGATACGCAGTATTTT.

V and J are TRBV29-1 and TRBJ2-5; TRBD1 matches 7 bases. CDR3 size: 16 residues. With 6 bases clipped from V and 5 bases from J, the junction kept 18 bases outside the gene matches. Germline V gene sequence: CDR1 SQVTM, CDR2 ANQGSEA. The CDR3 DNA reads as TGCAGCGTGATCACCGCCCTGACAGGGTGGTTCGAGACCCAGTACTTC. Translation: CSVITALTGWFETQYF. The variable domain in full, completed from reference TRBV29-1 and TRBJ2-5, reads SAVISQKPSRDICQRGTSLTIQCQVDSQVTMMFWYRQQPGQSLTLIATANQGSEATYESGFVIDKFPISRPNLTFSTLTVSNMSPEDSSIYLCSVITALTGWFETQYFGPGTRLLVL.

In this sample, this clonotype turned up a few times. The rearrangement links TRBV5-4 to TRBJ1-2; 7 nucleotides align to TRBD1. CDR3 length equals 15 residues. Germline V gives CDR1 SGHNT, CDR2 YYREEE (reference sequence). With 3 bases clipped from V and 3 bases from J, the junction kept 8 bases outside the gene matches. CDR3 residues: CASSYDRARHYGYTF. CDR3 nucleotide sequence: TGTGCCAGCAGCTATGACAGGGCTCGGCACTATGGCTACACCTTC.

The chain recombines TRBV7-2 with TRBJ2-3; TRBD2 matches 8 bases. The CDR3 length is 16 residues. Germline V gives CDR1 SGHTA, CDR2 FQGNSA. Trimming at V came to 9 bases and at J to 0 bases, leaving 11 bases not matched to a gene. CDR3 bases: TGTGCCAGGAGCCCGGGGGGGAGCCCTAGCACAGATACGCAGTATTTT. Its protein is CARSPGGSPSTDTQYF.

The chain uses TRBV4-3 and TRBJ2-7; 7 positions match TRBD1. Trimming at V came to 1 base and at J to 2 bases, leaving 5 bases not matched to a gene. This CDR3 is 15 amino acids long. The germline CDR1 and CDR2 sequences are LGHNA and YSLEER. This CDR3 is CASSQVTGTAYEQYF. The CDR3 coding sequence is TGCGCCAGCAGCCAAGTGACCGGGACAGCCTACGAGCAGTACTTC.

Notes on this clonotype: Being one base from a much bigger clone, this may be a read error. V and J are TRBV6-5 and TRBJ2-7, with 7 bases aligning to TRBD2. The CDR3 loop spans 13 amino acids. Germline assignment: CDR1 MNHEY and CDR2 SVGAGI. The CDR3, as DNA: TGTGCCAGCAAGACCGGCGGGAGCAACGAGCAGAACTTC. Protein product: CASKTGGSNEQNF.

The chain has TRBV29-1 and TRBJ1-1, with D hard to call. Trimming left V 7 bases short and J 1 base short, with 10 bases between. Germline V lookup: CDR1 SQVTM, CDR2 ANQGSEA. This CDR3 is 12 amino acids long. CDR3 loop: CSGRRQNTEAFF. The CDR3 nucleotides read TGCAGCGGCCGACGACAGAACACTGAAGCTTTCTTT.

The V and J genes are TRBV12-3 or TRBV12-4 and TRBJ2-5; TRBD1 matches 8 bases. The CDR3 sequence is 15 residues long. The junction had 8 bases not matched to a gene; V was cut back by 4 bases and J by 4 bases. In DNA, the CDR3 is TGTGCCAGCAGTTACGGTCCCGGGACAGGAGAGACCCAGTACTTC. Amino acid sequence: CASSYGPGTGETQYF.

CDR3 amino acids: CASSLKGNGYEQYF. The CDR3 nucleotides read TGTGCCAGCAGTTTAAAAGGGAATGGCTACGAGCAGTACTTC. The rearrangement links TRBV27 to TRBJ2-4; D not resolved. The J call may be in error: the DNA end matches TRBJ2-7 better. Germline lookup yields CDR1 MNHEY and CDR2 SMNVEV (reference sequence). CDR3 length: 14 residues.

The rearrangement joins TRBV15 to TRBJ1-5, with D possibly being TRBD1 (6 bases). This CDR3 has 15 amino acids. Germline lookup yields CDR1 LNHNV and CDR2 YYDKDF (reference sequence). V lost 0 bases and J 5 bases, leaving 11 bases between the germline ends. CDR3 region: CATSRDHGGDQPQHF. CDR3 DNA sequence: TGTGCCACCAGCAGAGACCACGGGGGCGATCAGCCCCAGCATTTT.

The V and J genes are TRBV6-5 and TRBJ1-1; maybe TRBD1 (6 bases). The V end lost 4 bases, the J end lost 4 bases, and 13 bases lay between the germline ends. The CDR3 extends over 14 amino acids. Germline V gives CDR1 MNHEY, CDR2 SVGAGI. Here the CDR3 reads CASSWSGELTEAFF. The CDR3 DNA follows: TGTGCCAGCAGTTGGTCAGGGGAGCTCACTGAAGCTTTCTTT.

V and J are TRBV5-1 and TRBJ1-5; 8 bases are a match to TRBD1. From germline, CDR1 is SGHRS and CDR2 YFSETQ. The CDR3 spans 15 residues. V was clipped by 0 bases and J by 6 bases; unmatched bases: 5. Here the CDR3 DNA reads TGCGCCAGCAGCTTGGAGGGACAGGAAGGTCAGCCCCAGCATTTT. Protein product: CASSLEGQEGQPQHF. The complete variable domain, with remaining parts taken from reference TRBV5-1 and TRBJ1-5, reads KAGVTQTPRYLIKTRGQQVTLSCSPISGHRSVSWYQQTPGQGLQFLFEYFSETQRNKGNFPGRFSGRQFSNSRSEMNVSTLELGDSALYLCASSLEGQEGQPQHFGDGTRLSIL.

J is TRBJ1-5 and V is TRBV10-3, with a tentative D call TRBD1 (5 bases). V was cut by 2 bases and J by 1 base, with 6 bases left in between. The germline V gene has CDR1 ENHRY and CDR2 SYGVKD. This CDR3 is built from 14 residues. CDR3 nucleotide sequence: TGTGCCATCAGTGAGAGACAGAGCAATCAGCCCCAGCATTTT. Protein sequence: CAISERQSNQPQHF.

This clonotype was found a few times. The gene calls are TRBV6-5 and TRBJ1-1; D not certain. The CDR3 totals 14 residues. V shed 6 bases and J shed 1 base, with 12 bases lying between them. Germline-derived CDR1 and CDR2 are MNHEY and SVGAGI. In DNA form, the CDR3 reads TGTGCCAGCAGCTCTAGGCTAGCGAACACTGAAGCTTTCTTT. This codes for CASSSRLANTEAFF.

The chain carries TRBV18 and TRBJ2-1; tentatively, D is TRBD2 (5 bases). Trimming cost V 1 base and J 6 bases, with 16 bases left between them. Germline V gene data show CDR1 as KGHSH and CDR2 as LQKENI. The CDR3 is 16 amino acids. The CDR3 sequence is CASSPRWMRASNEQFF. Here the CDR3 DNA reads TGTGCCAGCTCACCACGTTGGATGAGGGCCAGCAATGAGCAGTTCTTC.

CDR3 sequence (DNA): TGCGCCAGCAGCCGCCAGACAGGGGCGTCCTACGAGCAGTACTTC. Protein sequence: CASSRQTGASYEQYF. The chain carries TRBV4-3 and TRBJ2-7, with TRBD1 matching 8 bases. CDR1 is LGHNA, CDR2 YSLEER, per germline. The CDR3 is 15 residues long. The J segment lost 1 base and the V segment lost 4 bases, leaving 6 bases of the junction unmatched.

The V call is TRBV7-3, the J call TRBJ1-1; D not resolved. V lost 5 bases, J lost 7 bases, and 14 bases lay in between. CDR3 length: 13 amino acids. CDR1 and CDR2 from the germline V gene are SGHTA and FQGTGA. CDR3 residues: CASSTASDGEAFF. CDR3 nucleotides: TGTGCCAGCAGCACCGCGTCCGACGGTGAAGCTTTCTTT.

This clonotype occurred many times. The CDR3 sequence is CASSLDRGNTGELFF. CDR3 DNA: TGTGCCAGCAGCTTGGACAGGGGGAACACCGGGGAGCTGTTTTTT. The V gene is TRBV7-2, the J gene TRBJ2-2; the match to TRBD1 covers 9 bases. The trim removed 3 bases at V and 1 base at J, leaving 0 bases unmatched. This CDR3 is 15 amino acids long. Germline V CDR1 and CDR2: SGHTA, FQGNSA. The full variable domain, rest sourced from reference TRBV7-2 and TRBJ2-2, is GAGVSQSPSNKVTEKGKDVELRCDPISGHTALYWYRQSLGQGLEFLIYFQGNSAPDKSGLPSDRFSAERTGGSVSTLTIQRTQQEDSAVYLCASSLDRGNTGELFFGEGSRLTVL.

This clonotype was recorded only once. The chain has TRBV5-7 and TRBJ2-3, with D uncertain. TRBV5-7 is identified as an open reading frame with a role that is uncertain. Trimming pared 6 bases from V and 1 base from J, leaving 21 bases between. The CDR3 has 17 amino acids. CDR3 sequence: CASTPTTWGGGTDTQYF. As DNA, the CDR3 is TGTGCCAGCACCCCCACGACCTGGGGTGGGGGCACAGATACGCAGTATTTT.

The CDR3 region has the DNA TGCAGCGTTGAACCAAGTGAGACCCAGTACTTC. Amino acid sequence: CSVEPSETQYF. This rearrangement joins TRBV29-1 to TRBJ2-5; D is undetermined. The germline V gene has CDR1 SQVTM and CDR2 ANQGSEA. V gave up 2 bases and J gave up 5 bases, with 6 bases separating them. This CDR3 is built from 11 residues.

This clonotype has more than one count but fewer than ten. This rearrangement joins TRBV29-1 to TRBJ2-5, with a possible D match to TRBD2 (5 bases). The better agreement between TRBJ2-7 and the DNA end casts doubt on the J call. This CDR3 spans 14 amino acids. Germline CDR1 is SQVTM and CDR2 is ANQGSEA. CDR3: CSAYIPGKPYEQYF. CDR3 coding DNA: TGCAGCGCCTACATACCCGGGAAACCCTACGAGCAGTACTTC.

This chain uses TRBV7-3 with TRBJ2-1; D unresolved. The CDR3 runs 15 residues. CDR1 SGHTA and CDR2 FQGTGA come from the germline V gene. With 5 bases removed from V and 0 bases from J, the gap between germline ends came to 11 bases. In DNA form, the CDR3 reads TGTGCCAGCAGCCCAGCGAAGAGCTCCTACAATGAGCAGTTCTTC. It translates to CASSPAKSSYNEQFF.

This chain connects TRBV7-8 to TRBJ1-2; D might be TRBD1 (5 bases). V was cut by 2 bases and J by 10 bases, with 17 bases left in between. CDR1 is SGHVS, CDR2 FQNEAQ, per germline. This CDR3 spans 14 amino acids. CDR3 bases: TGTGCCAGCAGCTTATTGCCCACGGGGGGAGTCTACACCTTC. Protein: CASSLLPTGGVYTF.